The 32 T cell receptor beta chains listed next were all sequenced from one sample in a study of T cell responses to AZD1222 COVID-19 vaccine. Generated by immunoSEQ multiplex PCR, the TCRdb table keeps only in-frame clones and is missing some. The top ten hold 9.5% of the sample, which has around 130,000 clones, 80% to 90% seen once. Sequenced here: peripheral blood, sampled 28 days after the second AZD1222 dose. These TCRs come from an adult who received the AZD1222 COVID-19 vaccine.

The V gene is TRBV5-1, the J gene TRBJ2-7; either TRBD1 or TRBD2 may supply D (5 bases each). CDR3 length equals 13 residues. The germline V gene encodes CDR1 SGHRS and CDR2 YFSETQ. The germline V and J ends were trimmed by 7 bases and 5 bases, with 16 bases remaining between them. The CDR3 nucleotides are TGCGCCAGCGGACCGGGCAGGGACCACGAGCAGTACTTC. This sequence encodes CASGPGRDHEQYF.

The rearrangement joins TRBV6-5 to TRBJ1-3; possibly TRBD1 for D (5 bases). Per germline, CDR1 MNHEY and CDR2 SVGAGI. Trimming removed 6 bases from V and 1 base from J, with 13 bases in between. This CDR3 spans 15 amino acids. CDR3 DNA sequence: TGTGCCAGCAGCCGAATAGGGGAGTCTGGAAACACCATATATTTT. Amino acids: CASSRIGESGNTIYF.

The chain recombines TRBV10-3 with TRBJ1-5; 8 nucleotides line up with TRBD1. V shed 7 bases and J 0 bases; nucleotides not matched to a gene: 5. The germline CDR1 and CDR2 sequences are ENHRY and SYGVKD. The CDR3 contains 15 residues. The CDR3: CAIKGTGYSNQPQHF. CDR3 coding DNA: TGTGCCATCAAGGGGACAGGTTATAGCAATCAGCCCCAGCATTTT.

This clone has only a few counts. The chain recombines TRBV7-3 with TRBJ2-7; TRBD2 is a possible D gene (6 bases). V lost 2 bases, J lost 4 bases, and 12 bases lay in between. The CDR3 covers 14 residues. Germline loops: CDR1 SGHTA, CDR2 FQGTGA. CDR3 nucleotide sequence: TGTGCCAGCAGCTTAGGGTCCGGGGGTTACGAGCAGTACTTC. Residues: CASSLGSGGYEQYF.

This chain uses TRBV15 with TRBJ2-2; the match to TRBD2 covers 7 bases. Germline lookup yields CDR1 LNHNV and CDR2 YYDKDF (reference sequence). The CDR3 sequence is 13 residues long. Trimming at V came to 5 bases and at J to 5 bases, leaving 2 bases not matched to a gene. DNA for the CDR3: TGTGCCACCAGCTCTAGCGGAACCGGGGAGCTGTTTTTT. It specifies CATSSSGTGELFF.

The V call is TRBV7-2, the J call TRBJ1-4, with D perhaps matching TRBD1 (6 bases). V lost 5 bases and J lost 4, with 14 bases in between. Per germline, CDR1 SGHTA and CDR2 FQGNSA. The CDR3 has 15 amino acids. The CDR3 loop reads CASSPRGGHNEKLFF. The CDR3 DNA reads TGTGCCAGCAGCCCCCGGGGGGGGCATAATGAAAAACTGTTTTTT.

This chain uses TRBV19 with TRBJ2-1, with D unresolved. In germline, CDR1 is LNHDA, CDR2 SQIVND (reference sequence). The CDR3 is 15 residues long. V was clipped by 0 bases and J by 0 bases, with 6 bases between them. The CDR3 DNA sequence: TGTGCCAGTAGTATAGATGGAAGCTCCTACAATGAGCAGTTCTTC. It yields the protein CASSIDGSSYNEQFF.

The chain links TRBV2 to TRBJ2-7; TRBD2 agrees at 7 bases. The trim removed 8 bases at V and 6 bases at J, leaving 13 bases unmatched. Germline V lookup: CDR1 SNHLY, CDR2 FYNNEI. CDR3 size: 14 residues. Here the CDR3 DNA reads TGTGCCAGCCAAAGCGGGACCCAATCCGGCGAGCAGTACTTC. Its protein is CASQSGTQSGEQYF.

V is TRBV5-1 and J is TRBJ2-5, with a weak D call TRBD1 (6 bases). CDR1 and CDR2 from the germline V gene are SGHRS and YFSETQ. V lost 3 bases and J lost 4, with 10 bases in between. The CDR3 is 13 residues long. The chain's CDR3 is CASSSLGAETQYF. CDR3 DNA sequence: TGCGCCAGCAGCTCCCTGGGGGCAGAGACCCAGTACTTC. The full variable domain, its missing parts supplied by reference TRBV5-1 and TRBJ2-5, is KAGVTQTPRYLIKTRGQQVTLSCSPISGHRSVSWYQQTPGQGLQFLFEYFSETQRNKGNFPGRFSGRQFSNSRSEMNVSTLELGDSALYLCASSSLGAETQYFGPGTRLLVL.

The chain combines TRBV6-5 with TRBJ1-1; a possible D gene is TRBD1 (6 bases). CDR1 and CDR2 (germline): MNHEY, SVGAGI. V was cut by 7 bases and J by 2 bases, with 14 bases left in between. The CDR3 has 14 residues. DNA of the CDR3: TGTGCCAGCACCCCTTTCGGGGGCAACACTGAAGCTTTCTTT. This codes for CASTPFGGNTEAFF.

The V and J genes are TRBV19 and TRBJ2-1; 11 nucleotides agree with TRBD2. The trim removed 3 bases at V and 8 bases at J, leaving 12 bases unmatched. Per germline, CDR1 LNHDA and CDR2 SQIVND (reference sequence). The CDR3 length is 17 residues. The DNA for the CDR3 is TGTGCCAGTAGTATCCCCCGCCTAGCGGGAGGTCGCGATGAGCAGTTCTTC. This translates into CASSIPRLAGGRDEQFF.

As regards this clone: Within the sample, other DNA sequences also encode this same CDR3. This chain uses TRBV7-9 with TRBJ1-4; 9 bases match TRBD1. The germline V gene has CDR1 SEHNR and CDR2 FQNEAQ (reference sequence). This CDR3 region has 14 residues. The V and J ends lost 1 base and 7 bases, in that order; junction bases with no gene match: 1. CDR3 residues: CASSLGQGGEKLFF. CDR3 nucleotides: TGTGCCAGCAGCTTAGGACAGGGGGGTGAAAAACTGTTTTTT.

CDR3 DNA: TGTGCCATCAGTGAGTCGGGGGGCACTGGAGGTGGCTACACCTTC. It codes for CAISESGGTGGGYTF. The gene calls are TRBV10-3 and TRBJ1-2, with a possible D match to TRBD1 (6 bases). The germline V gene has CDR1 ENHRY and CDR2 SYGVKD. The CDR3 sequence is 15 residues long. Deletions cut 0 bases from V and 7 bases from J, with 15 bases between.

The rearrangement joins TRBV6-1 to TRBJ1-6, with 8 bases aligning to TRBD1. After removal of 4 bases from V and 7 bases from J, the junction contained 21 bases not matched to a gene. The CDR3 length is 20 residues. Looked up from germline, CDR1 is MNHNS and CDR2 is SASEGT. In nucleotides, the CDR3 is TGTGCCAGCAGTGCTTCGGGGGACAGGTCTTCGGCATTGGGGAATTCACCCCTCCACTTT. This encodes CASSASGDRSSALGNSPLHF.

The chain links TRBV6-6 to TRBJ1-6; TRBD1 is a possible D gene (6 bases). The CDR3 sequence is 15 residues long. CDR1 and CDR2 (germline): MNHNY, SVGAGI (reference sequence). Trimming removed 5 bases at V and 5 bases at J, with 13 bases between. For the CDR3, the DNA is TGTGCCAGCAGTCAGGGGCACCCAAATAATTCACCCCTCCACTTT. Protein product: CASSQGHPNNSPLHF.

CDR3 sequence (DNA): TGCAGCGTTTCCGACTCCCAAGAGACCCAGTACTTC. Its protein product is CSVSDSQETQYF. The chain carries TRBV29-1 and TRBJ2-5; D is ambiguous. Germline V gene lookup returns CDR1 SQVTM and CDR2 ANQGSEA. V was pared by 5 bases and J by 1 base, with 8 bases between. The CDR3 has 12 residues.

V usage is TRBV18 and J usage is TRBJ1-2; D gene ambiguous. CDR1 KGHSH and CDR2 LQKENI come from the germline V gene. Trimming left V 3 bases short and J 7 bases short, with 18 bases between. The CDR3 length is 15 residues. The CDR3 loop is CASSPTTVGESGYTF. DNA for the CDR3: TGTGCCAGCTCACCCACAACAGTCGGCGAAAGTGGCTACACCTTC.

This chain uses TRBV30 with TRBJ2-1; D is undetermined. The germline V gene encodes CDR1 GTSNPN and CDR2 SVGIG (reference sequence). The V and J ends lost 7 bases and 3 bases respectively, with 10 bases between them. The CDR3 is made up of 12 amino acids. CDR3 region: CAFGKVYNEQFF. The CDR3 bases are TGTGCCTTCGGAAAGGTCTACAATGAGCAGTTCTTC.

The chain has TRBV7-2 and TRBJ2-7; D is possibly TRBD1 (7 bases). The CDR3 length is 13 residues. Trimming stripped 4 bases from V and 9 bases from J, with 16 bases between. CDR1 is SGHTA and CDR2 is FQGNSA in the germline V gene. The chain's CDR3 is CASSSLQGGVQYF. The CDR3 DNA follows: TGTGCCAGCAGCTCCCTTCAGGGGGGAGTGCAGTACTTC.

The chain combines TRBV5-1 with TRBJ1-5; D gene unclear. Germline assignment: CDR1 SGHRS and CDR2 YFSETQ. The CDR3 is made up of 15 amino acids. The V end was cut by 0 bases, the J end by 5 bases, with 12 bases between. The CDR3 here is CASSLGPRSDQPQHF. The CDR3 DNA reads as TGCGCCAGCAGCTTGGGACCCAGGAGTGATCAGCCCCAGCATTTT.

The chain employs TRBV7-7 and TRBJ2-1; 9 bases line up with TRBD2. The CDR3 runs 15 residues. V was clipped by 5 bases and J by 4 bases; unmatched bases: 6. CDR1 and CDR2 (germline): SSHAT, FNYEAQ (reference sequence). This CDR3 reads CASSPGTSPYNEQFF. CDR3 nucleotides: TGTGCCAGCAGCCCCGGGACTAGCCCTTACAATGAGCAGTTCTTC.

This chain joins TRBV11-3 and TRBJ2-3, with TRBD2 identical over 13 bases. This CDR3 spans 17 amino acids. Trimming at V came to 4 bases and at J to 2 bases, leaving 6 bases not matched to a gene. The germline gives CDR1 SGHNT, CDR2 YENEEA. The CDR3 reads CASSSGLAGSATDTQYF. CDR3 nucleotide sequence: TGTGCCAGCAGCTCGGGACTAGCGGGATCAGCCACAGATACGCAGTATTTT.

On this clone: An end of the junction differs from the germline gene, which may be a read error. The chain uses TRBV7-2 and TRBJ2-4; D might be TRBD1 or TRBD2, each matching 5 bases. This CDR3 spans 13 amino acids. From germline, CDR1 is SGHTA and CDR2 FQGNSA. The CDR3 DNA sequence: TGTGCCAGCAGCCCCCCGTCAGGGACCCGATATGTCTTC. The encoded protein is CASSPPSGTRYVF.

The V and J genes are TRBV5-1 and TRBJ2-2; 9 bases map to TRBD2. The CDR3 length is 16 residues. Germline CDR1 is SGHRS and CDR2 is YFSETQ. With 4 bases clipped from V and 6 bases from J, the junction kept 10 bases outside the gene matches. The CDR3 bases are TGCGCCAGCAGCGCAGGGACTAGCCCCGTCGCCGGGGAGCTGTTTTTT. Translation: CASSAGTSPVAGELFF. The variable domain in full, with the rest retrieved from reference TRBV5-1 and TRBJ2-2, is KAGVTQTPRYLIKTRGQQVTLSCSPISGHRSVSWYQQTPGQGLQFLFEYFSETQRNKGNFPGRFSGRQFSNSRSEMNVSTLELGDSALYLCASSAGTSPVAGELFFGEGSRLTVL.

The CDR3 reads CASSFRLSRQFF. CDR3 in DNA: TGTGCCAGCAGTTTTCGACTATCAAGGCAGTTCTTC. This rearrangement joins TRBV6-2 or TRBV6-3 to TRBJ2-1; a weak D match, TRBD2 (5 bases). Trimming stripped 4 bases from V and 12 bases from J, with 13 bases between. Looked up from germline, CDR1 is MNHEY and CDR2 is SVGEGT. The CDR3 runs to 12 residues.

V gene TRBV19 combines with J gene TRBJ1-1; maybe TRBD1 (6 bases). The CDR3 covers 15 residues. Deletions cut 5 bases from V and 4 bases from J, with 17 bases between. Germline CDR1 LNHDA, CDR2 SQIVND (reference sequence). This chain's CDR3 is CASSDPRAGATEAFF. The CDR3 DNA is TGTGCCAGTAGTGACCCGAGGGCAGGGGCCACTGAAGCTTTCTTT.

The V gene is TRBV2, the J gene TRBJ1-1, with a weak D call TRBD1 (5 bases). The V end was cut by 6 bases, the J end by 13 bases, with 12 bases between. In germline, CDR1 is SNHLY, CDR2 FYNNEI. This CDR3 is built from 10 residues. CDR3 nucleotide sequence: TGTGCCAGCAGACTGATGGGGGTTTTCTTT. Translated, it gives CASRLMGVFF.

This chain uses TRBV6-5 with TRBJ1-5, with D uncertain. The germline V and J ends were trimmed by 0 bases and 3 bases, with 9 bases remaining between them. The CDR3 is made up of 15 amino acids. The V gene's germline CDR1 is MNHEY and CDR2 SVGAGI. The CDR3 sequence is CASSYSSVNNQPQHF. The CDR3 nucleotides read TGTGCCAGCAGTTACTCGAGTGTTAACAATCAGCCCCAGCATTTT.

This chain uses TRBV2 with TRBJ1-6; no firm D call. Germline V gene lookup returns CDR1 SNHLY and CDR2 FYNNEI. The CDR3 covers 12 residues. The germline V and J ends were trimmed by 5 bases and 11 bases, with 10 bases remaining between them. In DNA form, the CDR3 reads TGTGCCAGCAGTACACATGATCCACCCCTCCACTTT. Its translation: CASSTHDPPLHF.

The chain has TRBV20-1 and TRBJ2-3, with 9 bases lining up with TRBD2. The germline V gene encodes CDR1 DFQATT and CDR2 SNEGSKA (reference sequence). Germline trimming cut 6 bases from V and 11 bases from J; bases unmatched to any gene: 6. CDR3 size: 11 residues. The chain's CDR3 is CSAISGGVQYF. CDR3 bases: TGCAGTGCCATTAGCGGGGGTGTGCAGTATTTT.

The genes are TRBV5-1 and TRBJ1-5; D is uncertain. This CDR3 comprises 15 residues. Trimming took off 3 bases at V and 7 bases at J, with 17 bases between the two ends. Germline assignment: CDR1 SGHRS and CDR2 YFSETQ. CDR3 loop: CASSSSGGVGQPQHF. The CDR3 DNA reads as TGCGCCAGCAGCTCGTCTGGTGGGGTTGGACAGCCCCAGCATTTT.

The CDR3 reads CASSPPTRTAYGYTF. In DNA form, the CDR3 reads TGTGCCAGCTCACCTCCTACCCGGACAGCCTATGGCTACACCTTC. The rearrangement links TRBV18 to TRBJ1-2, with D possibly matching TRBD1 (6 bases). The V gene lost 3 bases and the J gene lost 4 bases, with 15 bases spanning the gap. The CDR3 length is 15 residues. CDR1 is KGHSH, CDR2 LQKENI, per germline.